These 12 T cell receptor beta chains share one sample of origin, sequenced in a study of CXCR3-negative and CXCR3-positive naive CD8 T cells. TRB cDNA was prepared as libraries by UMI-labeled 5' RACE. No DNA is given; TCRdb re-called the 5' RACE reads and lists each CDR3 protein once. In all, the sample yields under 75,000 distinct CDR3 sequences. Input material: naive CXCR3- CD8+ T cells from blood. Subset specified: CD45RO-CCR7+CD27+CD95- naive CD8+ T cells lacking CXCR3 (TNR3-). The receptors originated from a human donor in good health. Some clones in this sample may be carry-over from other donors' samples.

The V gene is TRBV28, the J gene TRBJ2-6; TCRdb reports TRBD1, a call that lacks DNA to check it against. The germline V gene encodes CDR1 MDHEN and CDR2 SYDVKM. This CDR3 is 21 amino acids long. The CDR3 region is CASSWFTPRDTPSSGANVLTF.

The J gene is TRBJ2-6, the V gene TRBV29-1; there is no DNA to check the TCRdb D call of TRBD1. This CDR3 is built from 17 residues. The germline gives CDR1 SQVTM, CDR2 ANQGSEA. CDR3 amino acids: CSVEVRDRVYGANVLTF.

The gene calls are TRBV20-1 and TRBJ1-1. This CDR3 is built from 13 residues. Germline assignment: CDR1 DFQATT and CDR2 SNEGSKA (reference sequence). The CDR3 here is CSAREAGNTEAFF.

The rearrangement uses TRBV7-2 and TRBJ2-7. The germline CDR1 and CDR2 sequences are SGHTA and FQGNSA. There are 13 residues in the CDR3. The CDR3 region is CASSPTAPYEQYF.

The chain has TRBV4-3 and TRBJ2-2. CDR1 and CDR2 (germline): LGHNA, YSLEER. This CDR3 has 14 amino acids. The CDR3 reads CASSQVPGTGELFF.

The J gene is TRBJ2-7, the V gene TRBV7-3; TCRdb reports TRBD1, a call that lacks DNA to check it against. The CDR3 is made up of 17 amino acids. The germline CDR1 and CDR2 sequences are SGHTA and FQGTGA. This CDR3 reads CASSPHSSRGTTYEQYF. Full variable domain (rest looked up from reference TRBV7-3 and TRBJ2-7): GAGVSQTPSNKVTEKGKYVELRCDPISGHTALYWYRQSLGQGPEFLIYFQGTGAADDSGLPNDRFFAVRPEGSVSTLKIQRTERGDSAVYLCASSPHSSRGTTYEQYFGPGTRLTVT.

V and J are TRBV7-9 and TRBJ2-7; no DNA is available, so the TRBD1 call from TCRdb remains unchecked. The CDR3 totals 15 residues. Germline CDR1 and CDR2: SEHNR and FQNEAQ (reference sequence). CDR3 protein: CASSLDRGNVYEQYF.

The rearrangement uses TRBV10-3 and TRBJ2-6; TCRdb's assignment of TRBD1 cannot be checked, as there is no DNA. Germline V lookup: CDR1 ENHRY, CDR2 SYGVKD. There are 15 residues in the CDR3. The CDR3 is CASQPGSSGANVLTF.

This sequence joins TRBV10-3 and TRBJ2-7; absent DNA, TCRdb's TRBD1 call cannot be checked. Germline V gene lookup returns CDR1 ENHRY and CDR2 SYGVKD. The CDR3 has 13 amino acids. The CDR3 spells CAIRAEDSYEQYF.

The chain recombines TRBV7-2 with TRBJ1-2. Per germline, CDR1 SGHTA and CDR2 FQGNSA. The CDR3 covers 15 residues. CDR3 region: CASSSPWEINYGYTF.

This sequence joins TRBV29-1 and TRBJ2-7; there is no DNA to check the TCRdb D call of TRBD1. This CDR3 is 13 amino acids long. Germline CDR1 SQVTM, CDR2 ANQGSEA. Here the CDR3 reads CSASPGASYEQYF.

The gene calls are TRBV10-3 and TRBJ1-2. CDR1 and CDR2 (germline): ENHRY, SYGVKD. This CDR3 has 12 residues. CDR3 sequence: CAISDPVHGYTF.